The 13 T cell receptor beta chains listed next were all sequenced from one sample in a study of Ad26.COV2.S vaccination and SARS-CoV-2 variants. Data came from immunoSEQ multiplex PCR; TCRdb stores just in-frame clones and leaves some out. Among fewer than 400,000 clones listed, 70% to 90% were seen once. Treatment indicated: roughly 19 received Ad26.COV2.S at low or high dose, single or two shots; several received placebo; per-sample allocation not given. Material that was analyzed had been drawn on day 63 after the first vaccine or placebo injection. Sequenced here: peripheral blood, sampled in a trial of Ad26.COV2.S vaccine versus placebo. These receptors all come from a person aged 18-60 years who received the Ad26.COV2.S COVID-19 vaccine or a placebo.

V is TRBV10-1 and J is TRBJ2-1; possibly TRBD1 for D (5 bases). CDR1 and CDR2 (germline): WNHNN, SYGVQD (reference sequence). V lost 2 bases to trimming and J lost 3 bases, with 5 bases between them. This CDR3 has 13 residues. In DNA form, the CDR3 reads TGCGCCAGCAGTGAGAGGGGCTACAATGAGCAGTTCTTC. It is translated as CASSERGYNEQFF.

The rearrangement joins TRBV27 to TRBJ2-1; 11 nucleotides align to TRBD2. The CDR3 loop spans 16 amino acids. Germline CDR1 reads MNHEY; CDR2 reads SMNVEV (reference sequence). The V gene end was trimmed by 5 bases and the J gene end by 5 bases; junction bases not matched to a gene: 8. This CDR3 reads CASSPSGTSGHNEQFF. The CDR3 nucleotides are TGTGCCAGCAGTCCCTCCGGGACTAGCGGACACAATGAGCAGTTCTTC.

The chain recombines TRBV28 with TRBJ1-5; D remains ambiguous. In germline, CDR1 is MDHEN, CDR2 SYDVKM. The length of the CDR3 is 15 residues. V lost 6 bases and J lost 6, with 18 bases in between. The CDR3 region has the DNA TGTGCCAGCAGGAACACGGGTATGGAGGTTCAGCCCCAGCATTTT. Amino acid sequence: CASRNTGMEVQPQHF.

The V gene is TRBV7-8, the J gene TRBJ1-2, with 8 bases fitting TRBD1. Per the germline V gene, CDR1 is SGHVS and CDR2 is FQNEAQ. CDR3 length: 16 residues. J was trimmed by 4 bases and V by 1 base; bases with no gene match: 8. The CDR3 nucleotides are TGTGCCAGCAGCTTAGACGGACAGGGACTTTCCTATGGCTACACCTTC. This translates into CASSLDGQGLSYGYTF.

The rearrangement joins TRBV20-1 to TRBJ2-1, with unresolved D. This CDR3 comprises 11 residues. Trimming cost V 3 bases and J 8 bases, with 8 bases left between them. Germline loops: CDR1 DFQATT, CDR2 SNEGSKA (reference sequence). CDR3: CSASLADEQFF. The CDR3 DNA sequence: TGCAGTGCTAGTCTGGCGGATGAGCAGTTCTTC.

The chain joins TRBV27 to TRBJ2-3; 9 bases align to TRBD2. The V gene end was trimmed by 5 bases and the J gene end by 0 bases; junction bases not matched to a gene: 6. CDR1 and CDR2 (germline): MNHEY, SMNVEV (reference sequence). The CDR3 totals 16 residues. CDR3 DNA: TGTGCCAGCAGTCCGTGGACTAGCGATAGCACAGATACGCAGTATTTT. Residues: CASSPWTSDSTDTQYF.

This clone was detected a few times. This rearrangement joins TRBV15 to TRBJ1-4; D is undetermined. Trimming took 5 bases from V and 12 from J, leaving 13 bases between them. The V gene's germline CDR1 is LNHNV and CDR2 YYDKDF (reference sequence). This CDR3 has 12 residues. CDR3 residues: CATSWGGLQLFF. The CDR3 DNA reads TGTGCCACCAGCTGGGGAGGGTTACAACTGTTTTTT.

The CDR3 reads CASSTRTSGGSYEQYF. CDR3 sequence (DNA): TGTGCCAGCAGCACAAGGACTAGCGGGGGTTCCTACGAGCAGTACTTC. The chain is built from TRBV13 and TRBJ2-7, with 13 bases aligning to TRBD2. CDR1 PRHDT and CDR2 FYEKMQ come from the germline V gene (reference sequence). V trimming: 5 bases; J trimming: 1 base; junction bases outside the gene matches: 5. This CDR3 spans 16 amino acids.

This clone showed up just once. This sequence joins TRBV4-1 and TRBJ2-3; weak D call: TRBD2 (6 bases). Germline-derived CDR1 and CDR2 are MGHRA and YSYEKL. Trimming took off 1 base at V and 6 bases at J, with 14 bases between the two ends. The CDR3 runs to 15 residues. The CDR3, as DNA: TGCGCCAGCAGCCAAGGGGACTCTTGGGGGGATACGCAGTATTTT. It codes for CASSQGDSWGDTQYF.

In its sample, this clone was seen once. V usage is TRBV20-1 and J usage is TRBJ1-4; possibly TRBD1 for D (5 bases). The CDR3 extends over 11 amino acids. Per germline, CDR1 DFQATT and CDR2 SNEGSKA (reference sequence). Trimming left V 6 bases short and J 15 bases short, with 17 bases between. The CDR3 loop reads CSAVTGHVMFF. The CDR3 DNA is TGCAGTGCGGTCACCGGACATGTAATGTTTTTT.

This chain uses TRBV6-5 with TRBJ1-2; D not certain. V lost 5 bases, J lost 3 bases, and 10 bases lay in between. CDR3 length: 13 amino acids. CDR1 and CDR2 (germline): MNHEY, SVGAGI. The CDR3: CASSTAQYYGYTF. The CDR3 DNA is TGTGCCAGCAGTACGGCCCAATACTATGGCTACACCTTC.

V and J are TRBV2 and TRBJ2-5, with D maybe TRBD2 (7 bases). The CDR3 extends over 12 amino acids. V dropped 8 bases and J dropped 5 bases, with 12 bases sitting between them. CDR1 and CDR2 from the germline V gene are SNHLY and FYNNEI. The CDR3: CASGGAGETQYF. CDR3 bases: TGTGCCAGCGGGGGGGCTGGTGAGACCCAGTACTTC.

CDR3 amino acids: CASSRIPGEGTEAFF. For the CDR3, the DNA is TGCGCCAGCAGCCGGATTCCAGGGGAGGGCACTGAAGCTTTCTTT. The chain employs TRBV5-1 and TRBJ1-1, with D possibly matching TRBD1 (6 bases). V was trimmed by 4 bases and J by 4 bases, leaving 17 bases between them. This CDR3 comprises 15 residues. Germline V CDR1 and CDR2: SGHRS, YFSETQ.